The T cell receptor (beta chain) described here comes from a study of T cells after yellow fever vaccination. Notes on this clonotype: Its antigen is unidentified.

UMIs and a universal primer site were added when TCR cDNA was made by 5'RACE template switching. MiXCR was run by TCRdb on the 5' RACE reads, yielding one entry per CDR3 protein. The sample contains about 210,000 distinct CDR3 sequences, approximately 6.8% of which appear only once. Germline CDR1 and CDR2: DFQATT and SNEGSKA (reference sequence). Deletions cut 0 bases from V and 5 bases from J, with 16 bases between. CDR3 length: 15 amino acids. Notes on the study in general: Clonotypes appearing in both CD4 and CD8 compartments existed, and their share was small. A secondary response was less intense yet reached its peak sooner, at day 5 versus 15. Most primary-vaccination clones reappeared after the booster (less than 98% CD4, roughly 88% CD8).

The clonotype comes from a man under 40 who received the YFV17D yellow fever vaccine. The chain employs TRBV20-1 and TRBJ2-5; no reliable D call. The sequences come from CD4+ T cells sorted from PBMCs, collected on the day of the yellow fever booster vaccination. The CDR3 bases are TGCAGTGCTAGAGACGCCCCTTTTTTGTCGGAGACCCAGTACTTC. Encoded protein: CSARDAPFLSETQYF.